This TCR beta chain was captured by sequencing in a study of T-cell reconstitution after alpha-beta-depleted transplantation in children. Broader study findings: From newly produced T cells came most of the T-cell counts and diversity one year after transplant. Roughly two months post-transplant, alpha-beta T cells reportedly originated from several hundred graft clones that had expanded.

In this sample, this clonotype turned up a few times. The antigen is unknown. Library preparation (for TCRbeta) was performed with unique molecular identifiers. TCRdb analysed the PCR reads with MiXCR anew, one entry per CDR3 protein. The sample contains about 90,000 distinct CDR3 sequences, around 15% of which appear only once. This clonotype originated in a male patient aged 2-9 years who had a stem cell transplant for acute lymphoblastic leukemia, so the T cells may come from the graft donor. This specimen was PBMCs, mostly from graft donor cells, taken 180 days after TCRalphabeta/CD19-depleted stem cell transplant.

The CDR3 reads CASSPADRVRNQPQHF. Here the CDR3 DNA reads TGTGCCAGCTCACCGGCGGACAGGGTACGCAATCAGCCCCAGCATTTT. The genes are TRBV18 and TRBJ1-5; 8 nucleotides align to TRBD1. Germline assignment: CDR1 KGHSH and CDR2 LQKENI. V shed 3 bases and J 2 bases; nucleotides not matched to a gene: 6. This CDR3 comprises 16 residues.